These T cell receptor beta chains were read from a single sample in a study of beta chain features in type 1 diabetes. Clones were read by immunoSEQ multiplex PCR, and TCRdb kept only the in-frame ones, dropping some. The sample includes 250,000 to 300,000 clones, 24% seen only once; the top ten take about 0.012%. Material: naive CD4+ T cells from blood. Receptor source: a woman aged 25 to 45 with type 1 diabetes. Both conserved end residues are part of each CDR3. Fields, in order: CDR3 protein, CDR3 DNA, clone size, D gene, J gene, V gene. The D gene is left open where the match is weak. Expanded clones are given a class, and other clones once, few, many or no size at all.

CDR3: CSGGPVSNEQFF
DNA: TGCAGCGGCGGCCCGGTCAGCAATGAGCAGTTCTTC
size: -
D: -
J: TRBJ2-1
V: TRBV29-1

CDR3: CASTLRGGSYNEQFF
DNA: TGTGCCAGCACCTTAAGAGGCGGGAGCTACAATGAGCAGTTCTTC
size: few
D: TRBD2
J: TRBJ2-1
V: TRBV7-9

CDR3: CASSVAPGLAFTDTQYF
DNA: TGTGCCAGCAGCGTAGCGCCAGGACTGGCCTTCACAGATACGCAGTATTTT
size: few
D: -
J: TRBJ2-3
V: TRBV9

CDR3: CASSGTRGNQPQHF
DNA: TGTGCCAGCAGTGGTACCAGGGGCAATCAGCCCCAGCATTTT
size: few
D: -
J: TRBJ1-5
V: TRBV2

CDR3: CAAAVERVTDTQYF
DNA: TGCGCAGCAGCGGTGGAGCGAGTCACAGATACGCAGTATTTT
size: -
D: -
J: TRBJ2-3
V: TRBV5-1

CDR3: CSVFQGGYTF
DNA: TGCAGCGTTTTTCAGGGCGGCTACACCTTC
size: -
D: -
J: TRBJ1-2
V: TRBV29-1

CDR3: CSDLRDREGYGYTF
DNA: TGCAGCGACCTCCGGGACAGGGAGGGCTATGGCTACACCTTC
size: -
D: TRBD1
J: TRBJ1-2
V: TRBV29-1

CDR3: CASSLAPRTSGHTDTQYF
DNA: TGTGCCAGCAGCTTGGCCCCTCGGACTAGCGGGCACACAGATACGCAGTATTTT
size: -
D: TRBD2
J: TRBJ2-3
V: TRBV5-4

CDR3: CASSGGTGNTEAFF
DNA: TGTGCCAGCAGCGGTGGGACAGGGAACACTGAAGCTTTCTTT
size: few
D: TRBD1
J: TRBJ1-1
V: TRBV11-2

CDR3: CASSPREAAYNEQFF
DNA: TGTGCCAGCTCACCCCGGGAGGCCGCCTACAATGAGCAGTTCTTC
size: -
D: TRBD2
J: TRBJ2-1
V: TRBV18

CDR3: CASSRDSPLEKLFF
DNA: TGTGCCAGCAGTCGGGACAGCCCTCTTGAAAAACTGTTTTTT
size: few
D: TRBD1
J: TRBJ1-4
V: TRBV6-1

CDR3: CASSPGQGGSEQYF
DNA: TGTGCCAGCTCCCCGGGACAGGGGGGAAGCGAGCAGTACTTC
size: -
D: TRBD1
J: TRBJ2-7
V: TRBV18

CDR3: CASRDRGRTEAFF
DNA: TGTGCCAGCAGGGACAGGGGTCGCACTGAAGCTTTCTTT
size: -
D: TRBD1
J: TRBJ1-1
V: TRBV25-1

CDR3: CASSLVGEFQETQYF
DNA: TGTGCCAGCAGCTTAGTAGGGGAATTCCAAGAGACCCAGTACTTC
size: -
D: -
J: TRBJ2-5
V: TRBV7-9

CDR3: CASSLDREQYF
DNA: TGCGCCAGCAGCTTGGACAGGGAGCAGTACTTC
size: once
D: -
J: TRBJ2-7
V: TRBV5-1

CDR3: CASSQMGLAGGPTYNEQFF
DNA: TGCGCCAGCAGCCAGATGGGACTAGCGGGAGGGCCCACCTACAATGAGCAGTTCTTC
size: -
D: TRBD2
J: TRBJ2-1
V: TRBV4-1

CDR3: CASSLEGSGGSYNEQFF
DNA: TGTGCCAGCAGCTTAGAGGGCTCGGGAGGGTCCTACAATGAGCAGTTCTTC
size: -
D: TRBD2
J: TRBJ2-1
V: TRBV11-2

CDR3: CASSIPGQGPYGYTF
DNA: TGTGCCAGTAGTATCCCCGGACAGGGTCCCTATGGCTACACCTTC
size: -
D: TRBD1
J: TRBJ1-2
V: TRBV19

CDR3: CASSPLAGGPYNEQFF
DNA: TGTGCCAGCAGCCCTCTAGCGGGAGGCCCCTACAATGAGCAGTTCTTC
size: few
D: TRBD2
J: TRBJ2-1
V: TRBV7-3

CDR3: CASSNTGNQPQHF
DNA: TGTGCCAGCAGTAATACAGGGAATCAGCCCCAGCATTTT
size: few
D: -
J: TRBJ1-5
V: TRBV14

CDR3: CASSLTENTIYF
DNA: TGTGCCAGCAGCTTAACGGAGAACACCATATATTTT
size: -
D: -
J: TRBJ1-3
V: TRBV7-2

CDR3: CSVTGTGFYEQYF
DNA: TGCAGCGTAACCGGGACAGGCTTTTACGAGCAGTACTTC
size: few
D: TRBD1
J: TRBJ2-7
V: TRBV29-1

CDR3: CASSLIQGNEQFF
DNA: TGCGCCAGCAGCTTGATACAGGGCAATGAGCAGTTCTTC
size: -
D: -
J: TRBJ2-1
V: TRBV5-1